In this sample, the clone carrying this T cell receptor (beta chain) turned up many times. The sample comes from a study of regulatory T cells in long-lasting Graves disease. The CDR3 spans 17 residues. After removal of 5 bases from V and 5 bases from J, the junction contained 16 bases not matched to a gene. CDR1 and CDR2 from the germline V gene are SGHNT and YENEEA. Time point described: newly diagnosed GD, antithyroid drugs for less than 3 months. Scientists built the TCR library using RNA that was extracted from PBMCs. Construction of the TCR beta libraries employed iRepertoire HTBI primers in conjunction with Arm-PCR of CDR3 regions. MiXCR, run by TCRdb on the multiplex PCR reads, gives a single entry per CDR3 protein. The sample shows some 460,000 distinct CDR3 sequences, about 16% of them seen only once. These data were also reused for a study on T cells in Graves' hyperthyroidism and ophthalmopathy. That publication notes: Recently diagnosed hyperthyroidism of less than 2 months' duration affected patients aged 18 to 65. The HTBI primer set drove a first-round RT-PCR of the TCR CDR3.

The receptor comes from a man in his forties with Graves disease. The rearrangement joins TRBV11-3 to TRBJ2-7; 9 bases are shared with TRBD1. Sequencing used peripheral blood mononuclear cells (PBMCs), obtained at new diagnosis, from a patient treated with antithyroid drugs. The CDR3, as DNA: TGTGCCAGCAGCACCCTGTCGCGGGACAGGGTAATCGACGAGCAGTACTTC. As protein: CASSTLSRDRVIDEQYF. The full variable domain, completed using reference TRBV11-3 and TRBJ2-7, is EAGVVQSPRYKIIEKKQPVAFWCNPISGHNTLYWYLQNLGQGPELLIRYENEEAVDDSQLPKDRFSAERLKGVDSTLKIQPAELGDSAVYLCASSTLSRDRVIDEQYFGPGTRLTVT.